Sequencing of this T cell receptor (beta chain) was carried out in a study of cytomegalovirus exposure and HLA in healthy donors. Background on the study: The Caucasian-associated ancestry cluster contained 65% to 85% of the approximately 410 genotyped donors.

With 60 Vbeta and 13 Jbeta primers, the PCR was carried out. The assay was immunoSEQ multiplex PCR, and TCRdb's table has in-frame clones only and misses some. The table records 250,000 to 300,000 clones, approximately 84% of them present only once. This clone came up once. The CDR3 is 14 residues long. Germline values: CDR1 SGHDT, CDR2 YYEEEE. Trimming removed 0 bases at V and 4 bases at J, with 9 bases between. The donors, nominally healthy at sampling, likely had unrecorded immune exposures. Material for sequencing was PBMCs. The gene calls are TRBV5-6 and TRBJ2-3; a weak D match, TRBD1 (5 bases). The TCR sequence derives from a woman in her thirties or forties in good health and CMV-seropositive. The CDR3 here is CASSLGGNPDTQYF. For the CDR3, the DNA is TGTGCCAGCAGCTTGGGGGGCAACCCAGATACGCAGTATTTT.